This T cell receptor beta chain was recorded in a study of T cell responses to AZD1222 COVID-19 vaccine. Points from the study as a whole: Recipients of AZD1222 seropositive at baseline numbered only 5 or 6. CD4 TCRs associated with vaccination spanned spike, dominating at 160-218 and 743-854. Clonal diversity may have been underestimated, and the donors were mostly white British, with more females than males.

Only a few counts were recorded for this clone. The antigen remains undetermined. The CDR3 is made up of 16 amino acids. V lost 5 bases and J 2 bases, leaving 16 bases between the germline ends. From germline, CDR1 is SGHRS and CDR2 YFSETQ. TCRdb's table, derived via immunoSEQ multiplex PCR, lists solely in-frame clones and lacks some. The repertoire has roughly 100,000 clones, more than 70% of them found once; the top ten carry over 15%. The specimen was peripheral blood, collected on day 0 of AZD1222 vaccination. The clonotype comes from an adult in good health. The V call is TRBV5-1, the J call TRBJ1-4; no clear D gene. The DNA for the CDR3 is TGCGCCAGCAGTCGAAACGACGTGAGGACTAATGAAAAACTGTTTTTT. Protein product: CASSRNDVRTNEKLFF.